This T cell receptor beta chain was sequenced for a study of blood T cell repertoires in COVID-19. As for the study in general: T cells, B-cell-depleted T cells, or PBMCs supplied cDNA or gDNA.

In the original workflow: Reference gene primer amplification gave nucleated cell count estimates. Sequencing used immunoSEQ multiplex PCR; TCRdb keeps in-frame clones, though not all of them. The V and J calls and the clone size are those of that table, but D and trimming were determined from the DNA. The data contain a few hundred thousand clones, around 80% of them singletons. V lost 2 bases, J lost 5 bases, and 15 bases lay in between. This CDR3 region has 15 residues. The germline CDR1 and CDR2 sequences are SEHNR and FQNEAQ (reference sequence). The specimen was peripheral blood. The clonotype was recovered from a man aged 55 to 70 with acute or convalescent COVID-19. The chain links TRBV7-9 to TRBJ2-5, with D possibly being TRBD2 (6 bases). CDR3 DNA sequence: TGTGCCAGCAGCTTATTGCGGAGGGCACGGGAGACCCAGTACTTC. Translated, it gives CASSLLRRARETQYF.